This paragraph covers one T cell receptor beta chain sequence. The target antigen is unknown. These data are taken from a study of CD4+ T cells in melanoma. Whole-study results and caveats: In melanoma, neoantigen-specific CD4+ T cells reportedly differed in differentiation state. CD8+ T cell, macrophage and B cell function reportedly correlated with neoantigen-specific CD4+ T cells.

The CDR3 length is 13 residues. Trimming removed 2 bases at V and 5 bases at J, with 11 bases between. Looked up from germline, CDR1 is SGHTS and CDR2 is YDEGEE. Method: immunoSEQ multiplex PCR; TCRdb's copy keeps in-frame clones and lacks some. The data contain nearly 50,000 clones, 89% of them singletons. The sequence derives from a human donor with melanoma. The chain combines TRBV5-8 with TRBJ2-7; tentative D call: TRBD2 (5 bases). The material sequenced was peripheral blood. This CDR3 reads CASSLVRGNEQYF. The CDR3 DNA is TGTGCCAGCAGCTTAGTTAGAGGGAACGAGCAGTACTTC.